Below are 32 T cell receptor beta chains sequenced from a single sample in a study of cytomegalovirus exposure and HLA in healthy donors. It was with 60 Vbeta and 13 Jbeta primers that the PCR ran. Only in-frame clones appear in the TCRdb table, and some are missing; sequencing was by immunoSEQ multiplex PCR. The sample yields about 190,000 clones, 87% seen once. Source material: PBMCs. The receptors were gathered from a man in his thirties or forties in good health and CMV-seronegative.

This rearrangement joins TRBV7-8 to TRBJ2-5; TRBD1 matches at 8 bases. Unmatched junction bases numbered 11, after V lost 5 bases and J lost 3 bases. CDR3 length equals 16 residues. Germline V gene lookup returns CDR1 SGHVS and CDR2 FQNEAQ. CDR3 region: CASSTYRGIMEETQYF. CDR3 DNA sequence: TGTGCCAGCAGCACGTACAGGGGGATCATGGAAGAGACCCAGTACTTC.

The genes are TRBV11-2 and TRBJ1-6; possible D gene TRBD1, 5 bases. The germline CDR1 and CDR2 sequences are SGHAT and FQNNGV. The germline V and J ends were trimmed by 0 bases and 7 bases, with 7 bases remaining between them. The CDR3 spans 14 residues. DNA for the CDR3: TGTGCCAGCAGCTTAGATCCAGGGAATTCACCCCTCCACTTT. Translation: CASSLDPGNSPLHF.

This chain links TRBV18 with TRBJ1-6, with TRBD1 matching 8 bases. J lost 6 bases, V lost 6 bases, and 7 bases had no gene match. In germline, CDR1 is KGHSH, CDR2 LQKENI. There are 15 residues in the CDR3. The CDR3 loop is CASSQGQGFNSPLHF. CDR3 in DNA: TGTGCCAGCTCCCAAGGACAGGGTTTTAATTCACCCCTCCACTTT.

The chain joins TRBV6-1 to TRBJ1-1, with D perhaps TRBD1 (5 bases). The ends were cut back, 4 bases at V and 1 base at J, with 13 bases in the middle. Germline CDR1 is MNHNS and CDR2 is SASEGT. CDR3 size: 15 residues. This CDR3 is CASSVGTGGNTEAFF. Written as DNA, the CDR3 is TGTGCCAGCAGTGTAGGGACGGGAGGGAACACTGAAGCTTTCTTT.

The chain's CDR3 is CASSPQGAVSGANVLTF. As DNA, the CDR3 is TGTGCCAGCAGCCCACAGGGGGCGGTCTCTGGGGCCAACGTCCTGACTTTC. This chain joins TRBV7-2 and TRBJ2-6, with 9 bases fitting TRBD1. Trimming removed 5 bases from V and 0 bases from J; junction bases left unmatched: 5. CDR1 is SGHTA, CDR2 FQGNSA, per germline. The CDR3 is 17 amino acids.

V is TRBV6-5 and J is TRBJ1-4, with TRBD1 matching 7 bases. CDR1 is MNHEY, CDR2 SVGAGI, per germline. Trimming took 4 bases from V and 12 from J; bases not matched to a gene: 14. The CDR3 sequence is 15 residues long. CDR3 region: CASSSNRGVTKQLFF. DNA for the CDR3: TGTGCCAGCAGTTCCAACAGGGGAGTAACGAAACAACTGTTTTTT.

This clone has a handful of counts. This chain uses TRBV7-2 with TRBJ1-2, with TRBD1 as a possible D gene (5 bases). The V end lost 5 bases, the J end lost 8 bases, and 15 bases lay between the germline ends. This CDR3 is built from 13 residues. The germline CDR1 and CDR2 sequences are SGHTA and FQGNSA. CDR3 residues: CASSPIGARGYTF. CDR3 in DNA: TGTGCCAGCAGCCCTATTGGGGCTCGGGGCTACACCTTC.

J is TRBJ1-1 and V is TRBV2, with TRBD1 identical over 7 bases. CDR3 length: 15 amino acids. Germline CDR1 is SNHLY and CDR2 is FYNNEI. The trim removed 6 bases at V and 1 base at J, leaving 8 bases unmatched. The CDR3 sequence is CASRGTDAGNTEAFF. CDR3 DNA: TGTGCCAGCAGAGGGACAGACGCCGGGAACACTGAAGCTTTCTTT.

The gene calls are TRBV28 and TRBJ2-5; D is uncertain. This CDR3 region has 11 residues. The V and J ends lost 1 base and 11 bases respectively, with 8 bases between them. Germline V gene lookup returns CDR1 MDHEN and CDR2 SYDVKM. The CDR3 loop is CASSLSEEQYF. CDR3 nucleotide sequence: TGTGCCAGCAGTTTATCCGAGGAGCAGTACTTC.

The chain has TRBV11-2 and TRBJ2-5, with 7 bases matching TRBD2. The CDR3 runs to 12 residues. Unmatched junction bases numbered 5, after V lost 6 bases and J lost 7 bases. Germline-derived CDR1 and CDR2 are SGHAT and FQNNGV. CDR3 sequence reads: CASSSTGGTQYF. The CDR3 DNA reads TGTGCCAGCAGTTCGACGGGAGGGACCCAGTACTTC.

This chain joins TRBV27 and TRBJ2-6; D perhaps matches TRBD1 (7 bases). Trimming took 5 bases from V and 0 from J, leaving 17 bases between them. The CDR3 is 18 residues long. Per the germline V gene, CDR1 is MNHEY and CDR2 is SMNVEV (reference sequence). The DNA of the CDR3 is TGTGCCAGCAGTGCGGGACAGCCGCCTTTCTCTGGGGCCAACGTCCTGACTTTC. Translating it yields CASSAGQPPFSGANVLTF.

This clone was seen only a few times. The CDR3 nucleotides read TGTGCCAGCCGCCCGACAAACGAACGGGGAGGCTACACCTTC. It codes for CASRPTNERGGYTF. The rearrangement joins TRBV13 to TRBJ1-2; D is uncertain. CDR3 size: 14 residues. V dropped 8 bases and J dropped 8 bases, with 21 bases sitting between them. Germline loops: CDR1 PRHDT, CDR2 FYEKMQ (reference sequence).

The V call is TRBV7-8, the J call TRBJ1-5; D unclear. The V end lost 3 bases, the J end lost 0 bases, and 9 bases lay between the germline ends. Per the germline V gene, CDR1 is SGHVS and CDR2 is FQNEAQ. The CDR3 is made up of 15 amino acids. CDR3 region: CASSLAENSNQPQHF. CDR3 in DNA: TGTGCCAGCAGCTTGGCGGAGAATAGCAATCAGCCCCAGCATTTT.

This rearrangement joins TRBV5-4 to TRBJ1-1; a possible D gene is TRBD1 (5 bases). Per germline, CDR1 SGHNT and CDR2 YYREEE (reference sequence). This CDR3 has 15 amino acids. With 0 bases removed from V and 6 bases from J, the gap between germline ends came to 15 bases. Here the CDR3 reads CASSLAVAGLAEAFF. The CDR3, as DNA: TGTGCCAGCAGCTTGGCCGTTGCAGGGTTGGCTGAAGCTTTCTTT.

CDR3 loop: CAISESPGLAGGERASYEQYF. As DNA, the CDR3 is TGTGCCATCAGTGAGTCACCGGGGCTAGCGGGAGGAGAGAGGGCATCCTACGAGCAGTACTTC. The rearrangement joins TRBV10-3 to TRBJ2-7, with 11 positions matching TRBD2. The CDR3 has 21 amino acids. The V segment lost 0 bases and the J segment 1 base; nucleotides outside the gene matches: 17. Germline-derived CDR1 and CDR2 are ENHRY and SYGVKD.

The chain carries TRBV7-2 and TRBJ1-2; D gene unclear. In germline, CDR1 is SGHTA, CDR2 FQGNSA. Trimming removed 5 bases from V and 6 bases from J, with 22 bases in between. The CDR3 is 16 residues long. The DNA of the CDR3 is TGTGCCAGCAGCCCGGCCCGTACAACTCGAGCGGATGGCTACACCTTC. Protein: CASSPARTTRADGYTF.

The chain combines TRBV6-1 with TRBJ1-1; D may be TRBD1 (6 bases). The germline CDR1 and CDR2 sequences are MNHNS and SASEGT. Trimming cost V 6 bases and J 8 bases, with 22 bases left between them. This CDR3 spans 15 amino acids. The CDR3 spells CASSSVPQGTGEAFF. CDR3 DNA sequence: TGTGCCAGCAGCAGTGTCCCTCAGGGGACGGGCGAAGCTTTCTTT.

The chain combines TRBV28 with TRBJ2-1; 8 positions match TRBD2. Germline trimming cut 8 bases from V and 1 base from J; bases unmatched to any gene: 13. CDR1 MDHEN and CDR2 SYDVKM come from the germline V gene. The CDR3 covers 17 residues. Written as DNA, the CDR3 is TGTGCCAGCCTATCGGCCTTAGCGGGAAGATCCTACAATGAGCAGTTCTTC. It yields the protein CASLSALAGRSYNEQFF. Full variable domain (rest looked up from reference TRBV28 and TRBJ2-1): DVKVTQSSRYLVKRTGEKVFLECVQDMDHENMFWYRQDPGLGLRLIYFSYDVKMKEKGDIPEGYSVSREKKERFSLILESASTNQTSMYLCASLSALAGRSYNEQFFGPGTRLTVL.

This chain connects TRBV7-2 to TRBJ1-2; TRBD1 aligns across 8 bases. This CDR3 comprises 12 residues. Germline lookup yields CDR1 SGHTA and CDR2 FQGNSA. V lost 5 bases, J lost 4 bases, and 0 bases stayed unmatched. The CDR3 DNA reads TGTGCCAGCAGCGACAGGGGCTATGGCTACACCTTC. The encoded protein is CASSDRGYGYTF.

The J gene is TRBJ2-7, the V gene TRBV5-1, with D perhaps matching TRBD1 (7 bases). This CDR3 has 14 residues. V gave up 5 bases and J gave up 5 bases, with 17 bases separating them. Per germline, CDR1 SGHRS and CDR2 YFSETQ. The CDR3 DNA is TGCGCCAGCAGGGGGGGTACAGGGGCAAACGAGCAGTACTTC. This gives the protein CASRGGTGANEQYF.

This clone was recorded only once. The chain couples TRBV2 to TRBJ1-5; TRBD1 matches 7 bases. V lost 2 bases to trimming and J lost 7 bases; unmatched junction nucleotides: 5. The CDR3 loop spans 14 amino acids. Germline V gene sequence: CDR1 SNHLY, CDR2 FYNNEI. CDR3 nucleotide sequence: TGTGCCAGCAGTGAACAGGGGGTTTGGCAGCCCCAGCATTTT. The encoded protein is CASSEQGVWQPQHF.

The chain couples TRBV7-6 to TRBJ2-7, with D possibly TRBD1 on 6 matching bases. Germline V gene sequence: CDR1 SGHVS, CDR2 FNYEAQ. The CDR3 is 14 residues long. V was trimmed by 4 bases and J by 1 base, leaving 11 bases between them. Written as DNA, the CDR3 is TGTGCCAGCAGCTCCGCGGACAGTTCCTACGAGCAGTACTTC. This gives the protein CASSSADSSYEQYF.

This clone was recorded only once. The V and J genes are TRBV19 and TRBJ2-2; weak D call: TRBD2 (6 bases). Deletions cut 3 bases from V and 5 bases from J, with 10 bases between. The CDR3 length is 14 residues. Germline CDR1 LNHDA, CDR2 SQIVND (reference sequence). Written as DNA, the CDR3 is TGTGCCAGTAGTATTTTGGGGGGAACCGGGGAGCTGTTTTTT. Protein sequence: CASSILGGTGELFF. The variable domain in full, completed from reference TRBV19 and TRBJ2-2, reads DGGITQSPKYLFRKEGQNVTLSCEQNLNHDAMYWYRQDPGQGLRLIYYSQIVNDFQKGDIAEGYSVSREKKESFPLTVTSAQKNPTAFYLCASSILGGTGELFFGEGSRLTVL.

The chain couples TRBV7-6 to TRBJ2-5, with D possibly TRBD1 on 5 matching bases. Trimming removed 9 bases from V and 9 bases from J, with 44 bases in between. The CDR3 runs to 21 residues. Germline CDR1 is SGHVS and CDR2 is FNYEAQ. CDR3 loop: CASTLGALRGPPTRPGKPQYF. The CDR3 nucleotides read TGTGCCAGTACACTTGGGGCCCTAAGGGGCCCTCCGACCCGGCCTGGTAAGCCCCAGTACTTC. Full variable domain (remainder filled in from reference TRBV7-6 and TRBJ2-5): GAGVSQSPRYKVTKRGQDVALRCDPISGHVSLYWYRQALGQGPEFLTYFNYEAQQDKSGLPNDRFSAERPEGSISTLTIQRTEQRDSAMYRCASTLGALRGPPTRPGKPQYFGPGTRLLVL.

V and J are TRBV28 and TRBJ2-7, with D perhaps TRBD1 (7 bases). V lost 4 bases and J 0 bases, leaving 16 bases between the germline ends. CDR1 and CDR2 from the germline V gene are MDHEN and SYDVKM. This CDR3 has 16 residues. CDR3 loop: CASSSGGQRSSYEQYF. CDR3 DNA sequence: TGTGCCAGCAGTTCAGGGGGGCAAAGGAGCTCCTACGAGCAGTACTTC.

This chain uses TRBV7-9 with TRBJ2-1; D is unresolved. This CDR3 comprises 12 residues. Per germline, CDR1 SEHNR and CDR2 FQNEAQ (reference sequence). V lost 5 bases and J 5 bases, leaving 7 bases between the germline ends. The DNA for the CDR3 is TGTGCCAGCAGCCGCAGAAACAATGAGCAGTTCTTC. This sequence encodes CASSRRNNEQFF.

Written as DNA, the CDR3 is TGCGCCAGCAGCAACAGGGTCGGGGAGCTGTTTTTT. It encodes CASSNRVGELFF. The chain has TRBV10-1 and TRBJ2-2, with D tentatively TRBD1 (6 bases). This CDR3 is 12 amino acids long. Trimming removed 6 bases at V and 7 bases at J, with 9 bases between. Germline CDR1 is WNHNN and CDR2 is SYGVQD (reference sequence).

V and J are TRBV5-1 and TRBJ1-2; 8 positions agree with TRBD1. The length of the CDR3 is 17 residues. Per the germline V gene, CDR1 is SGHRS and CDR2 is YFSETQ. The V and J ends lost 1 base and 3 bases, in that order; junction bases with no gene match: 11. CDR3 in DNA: TGCGCCAGCAGCTTGTGGGGGCAGGGGGCTACTTACTATGGCTACACCTTC. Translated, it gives CASSLWGQGATYYGYTF.

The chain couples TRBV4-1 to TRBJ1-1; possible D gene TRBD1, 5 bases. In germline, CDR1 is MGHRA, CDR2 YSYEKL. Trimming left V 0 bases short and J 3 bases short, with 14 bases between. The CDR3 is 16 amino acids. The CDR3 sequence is CASSQDWGRRYTEAFF. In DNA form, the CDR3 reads TGCGCCAGCAGCCAAGATTGGGGCCGACGGTACACTGAAGCTTTCTTT.

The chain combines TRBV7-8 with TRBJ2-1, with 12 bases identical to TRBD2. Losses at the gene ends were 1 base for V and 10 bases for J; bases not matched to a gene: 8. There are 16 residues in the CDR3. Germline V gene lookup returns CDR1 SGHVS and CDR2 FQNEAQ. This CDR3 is CASSLVLAGGQGEQFF. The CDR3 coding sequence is TGTGCCAGCAGCTTAGTTCTAGCGGGGGGGCAAGGGGAGCAGTTCTTC.

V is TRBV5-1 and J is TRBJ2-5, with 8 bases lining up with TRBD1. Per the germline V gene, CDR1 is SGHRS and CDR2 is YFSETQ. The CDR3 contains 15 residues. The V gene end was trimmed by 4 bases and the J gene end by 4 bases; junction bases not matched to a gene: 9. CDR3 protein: CASSPKTGVGETQYF. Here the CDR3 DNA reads TGCGCCAGCAGCCCCAAGACAGGGGTGGGAGAGACCCAGTACTTC. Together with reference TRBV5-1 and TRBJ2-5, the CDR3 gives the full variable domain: KAGVTQTPRYLIKTRGQQVTLSCSPISGHRSVSWYQQTPGQGLQFLFEYFSETQRNKGNFPGRFSGRQFSNSRSEMNVSTLELGDSALYLCASSPKTGVGETQYFGPGTRLLVL.

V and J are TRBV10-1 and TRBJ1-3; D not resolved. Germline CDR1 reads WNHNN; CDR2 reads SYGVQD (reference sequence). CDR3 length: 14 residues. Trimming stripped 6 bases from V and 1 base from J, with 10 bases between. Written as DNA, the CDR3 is TGCGCCAGCAGGCGCGAGGGATCTGGAAACACCATATATTTT. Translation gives CASRREGSGNTIYF.